This TCR beta chain derives from a study of cytomegalovirus exposure and HLA in healthy donors. General study results and limits: A few chains tied to CMV proved CMV antigen-specific in vitro. Listed as cytomegalovirus-associated were 150 to 200 TCR beta chains.

This clone was seen a handful of times. The antigen is not known. The CDR3 loop spans 13 amino acids. Germline CDR1 is MNHEY and CDR2 is SVGAGI. V was pared by 5 bases and J by 4 bases, with 3 bases of the junction left unmatched. The donors belonged to the approximately 120-subject validation cohort, separate from the approximately 670-subject first cohort. Clones were read by immunoSEQ multiplex PCR, and TCRdb kept only the in-frame ones, dropping some. The sample shows fewer than 200,000 clones, around nine tenths of them seen only once. The gene calls are TRBV6-5 and TRBJ1-2; 8 bases agree with TRBD1. Sequencing used PBMCs. This clonotype was sampled from a man between 18 and 35 years old in good health and CMV-seropositive. This chain's CDR3 is CASSLQGGYGYTF. The CDR3 DNA sequence: TGTGCCAGCAGTCTACAGGGGGGCTATGGCTACACCTTC.